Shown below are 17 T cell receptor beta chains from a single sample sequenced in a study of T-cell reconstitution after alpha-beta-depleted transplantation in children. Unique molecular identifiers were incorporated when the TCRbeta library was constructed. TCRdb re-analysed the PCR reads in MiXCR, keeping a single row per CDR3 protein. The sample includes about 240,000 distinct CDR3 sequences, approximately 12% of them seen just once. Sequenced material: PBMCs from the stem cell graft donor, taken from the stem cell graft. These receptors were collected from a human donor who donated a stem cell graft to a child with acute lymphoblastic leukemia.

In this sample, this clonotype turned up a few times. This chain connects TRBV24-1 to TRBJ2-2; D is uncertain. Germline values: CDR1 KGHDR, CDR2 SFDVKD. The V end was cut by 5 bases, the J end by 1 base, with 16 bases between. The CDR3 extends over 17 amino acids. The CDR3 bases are TGTGCCACCAGTGTCGGCACAGAAAGGGAGAACACCGGGGAGCTGTTTTTT. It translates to CATSVGTERENTGELFF.

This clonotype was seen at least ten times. The CDR3 protein is CASSRRTGFPPYEQYF. The CDR3 DNA follows: TGCGCCAGCAGCCGCCGTACAGGGTTCCCTCCCTACGAGCAGTACTTC. The chain carries TRBV5-1 and TRBJ2-7; D may be TRBD1 (6 bases). V was clipped by 4 bases and J by 2 bases, with 19 bases between them. Germline V lookup: CDR1 SGHRS, CDR2 YFSETQ. The CDR3 is 16 residues long.

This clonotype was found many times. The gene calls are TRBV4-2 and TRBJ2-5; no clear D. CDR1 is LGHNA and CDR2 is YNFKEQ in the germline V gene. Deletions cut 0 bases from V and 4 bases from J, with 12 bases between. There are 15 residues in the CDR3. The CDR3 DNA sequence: TGTGCCAGCAGCCAAGATTCGAAGGGTGCAGAGACCCAGTACTTC. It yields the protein CASSQDSKGAETQYF.

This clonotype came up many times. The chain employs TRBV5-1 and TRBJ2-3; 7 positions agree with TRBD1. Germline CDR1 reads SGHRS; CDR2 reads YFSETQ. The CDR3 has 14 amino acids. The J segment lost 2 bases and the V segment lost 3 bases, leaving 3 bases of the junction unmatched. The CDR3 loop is CASSSQGYTDTQYF. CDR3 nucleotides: TGCGCCAGCAGCTCACAGGGGTACACAGATACGCAGTATTTT.

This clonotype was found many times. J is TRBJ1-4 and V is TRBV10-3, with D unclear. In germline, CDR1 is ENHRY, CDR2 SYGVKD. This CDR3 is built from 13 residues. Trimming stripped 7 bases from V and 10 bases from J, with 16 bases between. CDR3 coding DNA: TGTGCCATCAAACGTTTTAGGACGGGAAAACTGTTTTTT. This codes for CAIKRFRTGKLFF.

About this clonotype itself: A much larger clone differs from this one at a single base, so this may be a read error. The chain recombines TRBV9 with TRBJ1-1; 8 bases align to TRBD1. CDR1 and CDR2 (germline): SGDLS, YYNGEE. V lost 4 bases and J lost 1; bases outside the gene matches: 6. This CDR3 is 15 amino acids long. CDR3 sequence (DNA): TGTGCCAGCAGCTGCCAACAGGGGGAGAACACTGAAGCTTTCTTT. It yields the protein CASSCQQGENTEAFF.

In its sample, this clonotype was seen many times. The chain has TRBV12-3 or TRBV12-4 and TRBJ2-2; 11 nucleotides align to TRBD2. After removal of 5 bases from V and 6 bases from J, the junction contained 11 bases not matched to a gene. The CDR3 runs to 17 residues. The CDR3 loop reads CASSHLFSGRAAGELFF. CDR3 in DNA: TGTGCCAGCAGTCACCTGTTTAGCGGGAGGGCGGCCGGGGAGCTGTTTTTT.

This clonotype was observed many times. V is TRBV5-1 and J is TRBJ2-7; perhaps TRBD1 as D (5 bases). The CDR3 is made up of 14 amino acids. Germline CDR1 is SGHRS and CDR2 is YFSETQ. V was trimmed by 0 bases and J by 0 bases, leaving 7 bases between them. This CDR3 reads CASSLEDNSYEQYF. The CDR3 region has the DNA TGCGCCAGCAGCTTGGAGGACAACTCCTACGAGCAGTACTTC.

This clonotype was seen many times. The CDR3 nucleotides read TGTGCCAGCAGTTTCGAGTTTACACCCCTCCACTTT. As protein: CASSFEFTPLHF. The rearrangement links TRBV28 to TRBJ1-6; D gene ambiguous. CDR1 is MDHEN, CDR2 SYDVKM, per germline. This CDR3 is 12 amino acids long. Trimming removed 3 bases from V and 11 bases from J, with 8 bases in between.

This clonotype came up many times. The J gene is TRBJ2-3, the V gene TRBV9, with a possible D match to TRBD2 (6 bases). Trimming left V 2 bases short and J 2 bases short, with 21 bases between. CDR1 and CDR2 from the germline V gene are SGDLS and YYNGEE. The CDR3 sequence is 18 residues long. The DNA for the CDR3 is TGTGCCAGCAGCGTCCGGAGGGGCGTCGGACCCTCCACAGATACGCAGTATTTT. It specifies CASSVRRGVGPSTDTQYF.

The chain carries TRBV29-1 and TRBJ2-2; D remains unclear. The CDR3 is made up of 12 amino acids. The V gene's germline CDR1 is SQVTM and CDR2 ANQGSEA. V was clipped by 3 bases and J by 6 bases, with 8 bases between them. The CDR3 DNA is TGCAGCGTTGACGGCGGAGCCGGGGAGCTGTTTTTT. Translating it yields CSVDGGAGELFF.

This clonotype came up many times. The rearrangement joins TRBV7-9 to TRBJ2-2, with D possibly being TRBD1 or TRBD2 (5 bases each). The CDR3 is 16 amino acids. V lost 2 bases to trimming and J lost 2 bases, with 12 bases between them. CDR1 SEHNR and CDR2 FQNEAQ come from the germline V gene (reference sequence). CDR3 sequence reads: CASSLSGTGNTGELFF. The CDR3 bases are TGTGCCAGCAGCTTAAGTGGGACGGGCAACACCGGGGAGCTGTTTTTT.

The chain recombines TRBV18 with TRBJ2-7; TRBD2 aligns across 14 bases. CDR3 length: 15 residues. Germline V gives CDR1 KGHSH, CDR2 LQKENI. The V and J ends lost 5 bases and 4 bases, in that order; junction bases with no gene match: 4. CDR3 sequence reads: CASSFRLAGGYEQYF. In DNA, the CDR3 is TGTGCCAGCTCATTTCGACTAGCGGGAGGGTACGAGCAGTACTTC.

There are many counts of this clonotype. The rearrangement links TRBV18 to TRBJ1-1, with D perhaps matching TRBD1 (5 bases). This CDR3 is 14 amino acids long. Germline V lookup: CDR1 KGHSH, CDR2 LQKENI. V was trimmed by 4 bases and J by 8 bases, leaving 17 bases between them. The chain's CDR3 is CASSLQDSSTEAFF. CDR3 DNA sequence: TGTGCCAGCTCACTACAAGACAGTTCCACCGAAGCTTTCTTT.

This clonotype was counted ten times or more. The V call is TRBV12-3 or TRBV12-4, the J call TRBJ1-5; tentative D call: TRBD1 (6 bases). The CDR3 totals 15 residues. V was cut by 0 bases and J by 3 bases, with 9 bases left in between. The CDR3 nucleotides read TGTGCCAGCAGTTTAGCTAACAGGGCCAATCAGCCCCAGCATTTT. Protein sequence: CASSLANRANQPQHF.

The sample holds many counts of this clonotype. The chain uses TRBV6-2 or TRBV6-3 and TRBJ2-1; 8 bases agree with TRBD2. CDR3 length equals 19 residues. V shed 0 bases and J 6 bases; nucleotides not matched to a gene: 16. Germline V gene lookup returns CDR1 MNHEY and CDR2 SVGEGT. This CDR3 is CASSYSLAAGGRVGNEQFF. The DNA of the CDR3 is TGTGCCAGCAGTTACTCGCTGGCGGCGGGAGGAAGGGTTGGCAATGAGCAGTTCTTC.

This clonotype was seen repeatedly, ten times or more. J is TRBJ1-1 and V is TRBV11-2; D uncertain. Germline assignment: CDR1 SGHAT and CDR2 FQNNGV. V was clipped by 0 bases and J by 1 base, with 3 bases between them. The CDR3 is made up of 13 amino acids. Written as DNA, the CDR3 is TGTGCCAGCAGCTTAGATTGGAACACTGAAGCTTTCTTT. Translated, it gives CASSLDWNTEAFF.